The sequence of this T cell receptor beta chain was determined in a study of T cell repertoires in cytomegalovirus infection. Study summary: Matching HLA type and CMV infection were both indicated by public TCR beta signatures.

TCRdb analysed the reads with MiXCR anew, one entry per CDR3 protein. This sample has over 250,000 distinct CDR3 sequences, with roughly a quarter found just once. Concerning this clonotype itself: What it recognizes is unknown.

Germline V gene sequence: CDR1 LNHDA, CDR2 SQIVND (reference sequence). V lost 9 bases and J lost 1, with 13 bases in between. CDR3 size: 14 residues. General study findings and limits: The ex vivo response showed dominance by HLA-C-restricted CMV-specific TCR beta clonotypes. Carriers of CMV and the relevant HLA type were discriminated by public TCR beta frequency.

The receptor was isolated from a human donor in good health (CMV status not recorded). Some clones in this sample may be carry-over from other donors' samples. This sequence joins TRBV19 and TRBJ1-5, with a weak D call TRBD1 (6 bases). The sample comprised PBMCs. CDR3 sequence: CASRKGGSNQPQHF. For the CDR3, the DNA is TGTGCCAGCAGGAAGGGGGGAAGCAATCAGCCCCAGCATTTT.